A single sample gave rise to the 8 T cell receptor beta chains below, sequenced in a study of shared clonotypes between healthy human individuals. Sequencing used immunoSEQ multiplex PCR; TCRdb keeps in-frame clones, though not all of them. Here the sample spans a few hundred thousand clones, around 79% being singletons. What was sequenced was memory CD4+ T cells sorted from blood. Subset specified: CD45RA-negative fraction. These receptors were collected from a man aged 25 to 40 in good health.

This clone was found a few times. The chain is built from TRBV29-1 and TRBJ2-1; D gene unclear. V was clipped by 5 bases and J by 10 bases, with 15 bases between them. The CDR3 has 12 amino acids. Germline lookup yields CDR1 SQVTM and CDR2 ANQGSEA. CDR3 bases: TGCAGCGTTTATTGGGGTTTAGGGGAGCAGTTCTTC. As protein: CSVYWGLGEQFF.

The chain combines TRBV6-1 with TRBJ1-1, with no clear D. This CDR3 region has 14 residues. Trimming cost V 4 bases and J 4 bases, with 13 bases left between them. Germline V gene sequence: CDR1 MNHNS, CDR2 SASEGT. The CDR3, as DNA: TGTGCCAGCAGTGTCACCTCCCCTGGCACTGAAGCTTTCTTT. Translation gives CASSVTSPGTEAFF.

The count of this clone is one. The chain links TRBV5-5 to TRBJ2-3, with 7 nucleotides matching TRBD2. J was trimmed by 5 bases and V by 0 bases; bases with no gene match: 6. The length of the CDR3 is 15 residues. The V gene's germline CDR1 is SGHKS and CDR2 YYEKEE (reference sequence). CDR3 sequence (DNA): TGTGCCAGCAGCTTGGGCGGGGCTAGCGGAGATACGCAGTATTTT. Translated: CASSLGGASGDTQYF.

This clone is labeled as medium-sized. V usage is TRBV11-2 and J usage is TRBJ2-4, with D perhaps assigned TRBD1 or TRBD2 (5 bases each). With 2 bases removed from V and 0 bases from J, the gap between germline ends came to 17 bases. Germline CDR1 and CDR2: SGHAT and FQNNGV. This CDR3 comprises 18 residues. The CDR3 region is CASSLPTVARGAKNIQYF. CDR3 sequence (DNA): TGTGCCAGCAGCTTACCTACGGTAGCGAGGGGAGCCAAAAACATTCAGTACTTC.

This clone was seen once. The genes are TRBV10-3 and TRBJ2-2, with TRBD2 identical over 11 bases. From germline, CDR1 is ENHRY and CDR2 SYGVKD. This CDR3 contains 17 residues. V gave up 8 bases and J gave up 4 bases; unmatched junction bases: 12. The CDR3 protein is CAIGAPLAGGPTGELFF. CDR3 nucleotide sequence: TGTGCCATCGGTGCCCCCTTAGCGGGAGGGCCCACCGGGGAGCTGTTTTTT.

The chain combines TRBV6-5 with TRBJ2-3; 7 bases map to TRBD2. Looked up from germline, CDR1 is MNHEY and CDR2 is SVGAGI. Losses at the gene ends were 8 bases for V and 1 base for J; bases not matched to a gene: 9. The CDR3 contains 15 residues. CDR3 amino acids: CASGQAGPRTDTQYF. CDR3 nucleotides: TGTGCCAGCGGACAAGCGGGACCACGCACAGATACGCAGTATTTT.

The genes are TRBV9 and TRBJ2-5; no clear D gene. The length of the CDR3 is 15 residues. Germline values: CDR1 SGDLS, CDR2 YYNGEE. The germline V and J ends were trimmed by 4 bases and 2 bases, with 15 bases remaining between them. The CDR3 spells CASSPTGRSQETQYF. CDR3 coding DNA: TGTGCCAGCAGCCCAACGGGCAGGTCTCAAGAGACCCAGTACTTC. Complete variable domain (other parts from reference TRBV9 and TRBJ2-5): DSGVTQTPKHLITATGQRVTLRCSPRSGDLSVYWYQQSLDQGLQFLIQYYNGEERAKGNILERFSAQQFPDLHSELNLSSLELGDSALYFCASSPTGRSQETQYFGPGTRLLVL.

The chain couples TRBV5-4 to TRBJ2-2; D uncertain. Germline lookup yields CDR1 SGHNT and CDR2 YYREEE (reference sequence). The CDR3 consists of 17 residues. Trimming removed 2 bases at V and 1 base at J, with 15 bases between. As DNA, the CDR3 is TGTGCCAGCAGCTTAGGTTCCATTTCAATGAACACCGGGGAGCTGTTTTTT. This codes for CASSLGSISMNTGELFF. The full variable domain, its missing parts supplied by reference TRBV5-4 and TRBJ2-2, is ETGVTQSPTHLIKTRGQQVTLRCSSQSGHNTVSWYQQALGQGPQFIFQYYREEENGRGNFPPRFSGLQFPNYSSELNVNALELDDSALYLCASSLGSISMNTGELFFGEGSRLTVL.